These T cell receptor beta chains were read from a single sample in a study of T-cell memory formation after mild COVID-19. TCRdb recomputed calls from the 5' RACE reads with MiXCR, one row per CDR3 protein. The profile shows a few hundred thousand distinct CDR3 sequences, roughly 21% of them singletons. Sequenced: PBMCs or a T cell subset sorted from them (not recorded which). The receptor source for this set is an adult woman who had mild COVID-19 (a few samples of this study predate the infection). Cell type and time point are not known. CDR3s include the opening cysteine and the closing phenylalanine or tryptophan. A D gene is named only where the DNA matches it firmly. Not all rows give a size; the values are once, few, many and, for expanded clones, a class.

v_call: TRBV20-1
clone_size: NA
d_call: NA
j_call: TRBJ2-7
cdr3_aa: CSARLDGEQYF
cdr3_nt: TGCAGTGCTAGACTGGACGGCGAGCAGTACTTC

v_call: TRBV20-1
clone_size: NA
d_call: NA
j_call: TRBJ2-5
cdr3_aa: CSARRPKETQYF
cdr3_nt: TGCAGTGCTAGAAGGCCCAAAGAGACCCAGTACTTC

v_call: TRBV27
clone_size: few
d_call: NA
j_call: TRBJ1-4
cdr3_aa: CASSPLQGGEKLFF
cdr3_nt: TGTGCCAGCAGTCCGTTACAGGGAGGGGAAAAACTGTTTTTT

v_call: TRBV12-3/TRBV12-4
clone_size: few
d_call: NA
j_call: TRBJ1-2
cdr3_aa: CASSLTRGGYTF
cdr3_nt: TGTGCCAGCAGTTTAACGCGGGGTGGCTACACCTTC

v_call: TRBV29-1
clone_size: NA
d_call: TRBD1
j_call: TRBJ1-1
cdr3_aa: CSVEGDSTEAFF
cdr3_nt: TGCAGCGTTGAAGGGGACAGCACTGAAGCTTTCTTT

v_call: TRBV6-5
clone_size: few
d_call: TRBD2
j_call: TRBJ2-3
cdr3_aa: CASSPVPAGGTDTQYF
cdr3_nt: TGTGCCAGCAGTCCGGTGCCAGCGGGGGGCACAGATACGCAGTATTTT

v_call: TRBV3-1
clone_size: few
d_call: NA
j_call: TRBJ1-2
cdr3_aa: CASSQETLFYGYTF
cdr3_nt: TGTGCCAGCAGCCAAGAGACGTTATTCTATGGCTACACCTTC

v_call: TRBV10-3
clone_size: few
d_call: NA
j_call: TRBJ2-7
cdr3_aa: CAISEDGRFEQYF
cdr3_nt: TGTGCCATCAGTGAGGACGGGAGATTCGAGCAGTACTTC

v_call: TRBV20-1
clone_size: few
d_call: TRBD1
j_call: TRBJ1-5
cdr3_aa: CSAPPGGQYSNQPQHF
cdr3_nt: TGCAGTGCTCCCCCAGGGGGGCAATATAGCAATCAGCCCCAGCATTTT

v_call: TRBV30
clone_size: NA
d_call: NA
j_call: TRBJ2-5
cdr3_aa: CAHSPGKGQETQYF
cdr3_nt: TGTGCCCACTCTCCGGGGAAAGGACAGGAGACCCAGTACTTC

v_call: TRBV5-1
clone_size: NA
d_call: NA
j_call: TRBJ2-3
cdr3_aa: CASSLAFAAGGSAYTDTQYF
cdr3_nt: TGCGCCAGCAGCTTGGCTTTTGCGGCCGGGGGCTCCGCGTACACAGATACGCAGTATTTT

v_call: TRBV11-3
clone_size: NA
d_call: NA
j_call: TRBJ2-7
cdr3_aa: CASSLFLGGSVDEQYF
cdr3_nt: TGTGCCAGCAGCTTATTTCTTGGGGGAAGTGTGGACGAGCAGTACTTC

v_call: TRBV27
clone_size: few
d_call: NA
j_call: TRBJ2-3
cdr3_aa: CASSFLGAGYGDTQYF
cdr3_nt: TGTGCCAGCAGTTTCCTCGGGGCAGGGTATGGGGATACGCAGTATTTT

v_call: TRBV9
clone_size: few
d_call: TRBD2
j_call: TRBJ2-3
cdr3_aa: CASRPSGRGTDTQYF
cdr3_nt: TGTGCCAGCAGACCCAGCGGGAGAGGAACAGATACGCAGTATTTT

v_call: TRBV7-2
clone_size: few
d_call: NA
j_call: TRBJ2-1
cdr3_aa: CASSFRAHEQFF
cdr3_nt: TGTGCCAGCAGCTTCAGGGCTCACGAGCAGTTCTTC

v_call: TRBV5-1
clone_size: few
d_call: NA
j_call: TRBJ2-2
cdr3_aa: CASSMAGVNTGELFF
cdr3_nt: TGCGCCAGCAGCATGGCAGGGGTGAACACCGGGGAGCTGTTTTTT

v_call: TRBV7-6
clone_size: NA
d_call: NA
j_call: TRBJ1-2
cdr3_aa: CASSSVPREGVNGYTF
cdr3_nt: TGTGCCAGCAGCTCAGTCCCCAGGGAGGGGGTCAACGGCTACACCTTC

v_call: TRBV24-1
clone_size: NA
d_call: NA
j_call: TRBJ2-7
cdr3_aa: CATSDTQVYEQYF
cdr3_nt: TGTGCCACCAGTGACACGCAAGTATACGAGCAGTACTTC

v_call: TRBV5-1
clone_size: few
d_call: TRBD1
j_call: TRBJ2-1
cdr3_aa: CASSRRQGARDEQFF
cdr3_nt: TGCGCCAGCAGCCGACGACAGGGGGCTAGGGATGAGCAGTTCTTC

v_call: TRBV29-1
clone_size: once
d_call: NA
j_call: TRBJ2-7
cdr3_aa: CSAAKTTSTTGEQYF
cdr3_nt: TGCAGCGCGGCCAAAACAACTAGCACCACCGGCGAGCAGTACTTC

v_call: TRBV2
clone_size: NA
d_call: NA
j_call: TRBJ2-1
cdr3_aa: CASSVGAGGQFF
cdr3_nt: TGTGCCAGCAGTGTCGGGGCCGGGGGGCAGTTCTTC

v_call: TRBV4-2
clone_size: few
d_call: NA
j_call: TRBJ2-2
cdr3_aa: CASSQDFSDFRGLRNTGELFF
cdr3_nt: TGTGCCAGCAGCCAAGATTTCTCCGATTTTAGGGGGTTAAGGAACACCGGGGAGCTGTTTTTT

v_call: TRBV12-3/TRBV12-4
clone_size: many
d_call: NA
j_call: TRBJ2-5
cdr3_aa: CASSLIAETQYF
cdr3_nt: TGTGCCAGCAGTTTAATTGCTGAGACCCAGTACTTC

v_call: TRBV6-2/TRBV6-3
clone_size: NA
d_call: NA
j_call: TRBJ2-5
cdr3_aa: CASRIAVGGETQYF
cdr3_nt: TGTGCCAGCAGAATAGCGGTTGGGGGAGAGACCCAGTACTTC

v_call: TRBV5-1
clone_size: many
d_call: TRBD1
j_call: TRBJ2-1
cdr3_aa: CASSSPRSGTGPNNEQFF
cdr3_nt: TGCGCCAGCAGCTCCCCCAGAAGCGGGACAGGGCCGAACAATGAGCAGTTCTTC

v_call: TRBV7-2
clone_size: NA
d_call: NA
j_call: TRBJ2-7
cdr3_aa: CASSLFGGEQYF
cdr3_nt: TGTGCCAGCAGCTTATTCGGCGGCGAGCAGTACTTC

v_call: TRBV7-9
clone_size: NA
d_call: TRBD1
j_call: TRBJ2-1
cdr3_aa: CASTRPGGEHNEQFF
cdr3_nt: TGTGCCAGCACCCGACCAGGGGGCGAGCACAATGAGCAGTTCTTC

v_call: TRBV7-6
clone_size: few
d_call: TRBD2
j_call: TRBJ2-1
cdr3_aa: CASSLGAGGLHSYNEQFF
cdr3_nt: TGTGCCAGCAGCTTAGGAGCGGGAGGCCTCCACTCCTACAATGAGCAGTTCTTC

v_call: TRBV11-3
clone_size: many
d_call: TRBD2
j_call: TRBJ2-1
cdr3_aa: CASSSRVLAGGGHEQFF
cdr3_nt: TGTGCCAGCAGCTCTAGGGTATTAGCGGGAGGAGGTCATGAGCAGTTCTTC

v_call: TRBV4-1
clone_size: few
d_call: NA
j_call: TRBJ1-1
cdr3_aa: CASRQLLNTEAFF
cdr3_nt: TGCGCCAGCAGACAGCTTCTGAACACTGAAGCTTTCTTT

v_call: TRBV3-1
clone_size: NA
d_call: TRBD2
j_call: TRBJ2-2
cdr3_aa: CASARPIFGGGTGELFF
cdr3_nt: TGTGCCAGCGCACGACCCATTTTTGGGGGGGGTACCGGGGAGCTGTTTTTT

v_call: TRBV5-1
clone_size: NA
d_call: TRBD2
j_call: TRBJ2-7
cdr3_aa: CASRLAIALDEQYF
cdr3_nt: TGCGCCAGCAGACTAGCGATAGCTCTGGACGAGCAGTACTTC

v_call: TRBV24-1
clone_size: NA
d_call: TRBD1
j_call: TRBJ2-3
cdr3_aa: CATSDPGQGVITDTQYF
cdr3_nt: TGTGCCACCAGTGATCCCGGACAGGGCGTAATCACAGATACGCAGTATTTT

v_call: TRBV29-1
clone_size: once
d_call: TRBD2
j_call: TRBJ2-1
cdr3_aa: CSVRRGGRVYEQFF
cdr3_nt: TGCAGCGTCCGTCGGGGGGGGAGGGTCTATGAGCAGTTCTTC

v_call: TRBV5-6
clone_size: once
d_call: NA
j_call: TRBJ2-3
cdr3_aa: CASSPEDTDTQYF
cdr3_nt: TGTGCCAGCAGCCCGGAGGACACAGATACGCAGTATTTT

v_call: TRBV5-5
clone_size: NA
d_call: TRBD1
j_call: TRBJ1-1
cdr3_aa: CASSSRTGPNTEAFF
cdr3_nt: TGTGCCAGCAGCTCTCGGACAGGGCCGAACACTGAAGCTTTCTTT

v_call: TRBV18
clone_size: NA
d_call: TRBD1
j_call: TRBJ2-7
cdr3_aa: CASSPPGQRSEQYF
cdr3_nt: TGTGCCAGCTCACCACCGGGACAGCGCAGCGAGCAGTACTTC

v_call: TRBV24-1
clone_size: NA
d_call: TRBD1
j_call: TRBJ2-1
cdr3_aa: CATSDPGQESGFGQFF
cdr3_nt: TGTGCCACCAGTGATCCGGGACAGGAATCAGGGTTCGGGCAGTTCTTC

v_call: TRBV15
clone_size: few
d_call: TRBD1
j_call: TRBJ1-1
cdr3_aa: CATSRDRESAFF
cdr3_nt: TGTGCCACCAGCAGGGACAGGGAGTCAGCTTTCTTT

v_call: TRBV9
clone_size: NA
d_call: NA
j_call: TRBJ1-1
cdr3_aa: CASSVGVGEAFF
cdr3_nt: TGTGCCAGCAGCGTAGGCGTAGGAGAAGCTTTCTTT

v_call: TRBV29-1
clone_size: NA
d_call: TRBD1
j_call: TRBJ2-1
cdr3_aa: CSVTRDSQNNEQFF
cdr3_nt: TGCAGCGTTACCAGGGACAGTCAAAACAATGAGCAGTTCTTC

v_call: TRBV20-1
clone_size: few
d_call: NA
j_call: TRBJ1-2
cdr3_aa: CSARAGEAF
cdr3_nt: TGCAGTGCTAGAGCAGGGGAGGCCTTC

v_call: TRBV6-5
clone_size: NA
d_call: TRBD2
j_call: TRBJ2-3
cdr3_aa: CATQWRTRGTDTQYF
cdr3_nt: TGTGCCACCCAGTGGAGGACTAGGGGCACAGATACGCAGTATTTT

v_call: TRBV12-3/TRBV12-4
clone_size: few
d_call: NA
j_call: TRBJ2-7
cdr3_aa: CASSFPGARAYEQYF
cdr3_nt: TGTGCCAGCAGTTTTCCAGGGGCGCGAGCCTACGAGCAGTACTTC

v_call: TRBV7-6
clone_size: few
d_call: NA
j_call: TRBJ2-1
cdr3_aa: CASSLYREYNEQFF
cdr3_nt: TGTGCCAGCAGCTTATATCGGGAATACAATGAGCAGTTCTTC

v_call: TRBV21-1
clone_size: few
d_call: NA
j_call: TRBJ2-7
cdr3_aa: CASSKVHLAGASYEQYF
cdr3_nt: TGTGCCAGCAGCAAAGTGCATCTAGCGGGGGCGTCCTACGAGCAGTACTTC

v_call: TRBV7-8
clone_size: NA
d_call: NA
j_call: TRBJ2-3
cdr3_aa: CASSSKNPGGPDTQYF
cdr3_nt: TGTGCCAGCAGCTCGAAGAATCCGGGCGGCCCCGATACGCAGTATTTT

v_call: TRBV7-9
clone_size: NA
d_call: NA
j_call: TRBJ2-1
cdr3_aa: CASSPRGAGARYNEQFF
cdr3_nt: TGTGCCAGCAGCCCGCGAGGGGCAGGGGCAAGGTACAATGAGCAGTTCTTC

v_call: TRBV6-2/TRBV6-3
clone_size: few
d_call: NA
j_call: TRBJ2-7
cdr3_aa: CASSYGGSEQYF
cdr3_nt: TGTGCCAGCAGTTACGGGGGATCCGAGCAGTACTTC